This note documents a single T cell receptor beta chain sequence. The ends were cut back, 5 bases at V and 7 bases at J, with 14 bases in the middle. The CDR3 has 13 amino acids. Germline V gene sequence: CDR1 SGHNT, CDR2 YENEEA. This sample is part of a study of cytotoxic CD8 clonotypes in ibrutinib-treated CLL. Clones were sequenced by immunoSEQ multiplex PCR, and TCRdb holds only the in-frame ones, with some missing. Of a few hundred thousand clones detected, 60% to 75% appear once; the ten largest clones hold approximately 15%. Source: PBMCs, taken after 24 months of ibrutinib treatment. The source of this sequence is a human donor with chronic lymphocytic leukemia. The gene calls are TRBV11-3 and TRBJ2-5; D not certain. The CDR3 sequence is CASSQSGSGTQYF. The CDR3 DNA reads as TGTGCCAGCAGCCAATCCGGGTCGGGGACCCAGTACTTC.